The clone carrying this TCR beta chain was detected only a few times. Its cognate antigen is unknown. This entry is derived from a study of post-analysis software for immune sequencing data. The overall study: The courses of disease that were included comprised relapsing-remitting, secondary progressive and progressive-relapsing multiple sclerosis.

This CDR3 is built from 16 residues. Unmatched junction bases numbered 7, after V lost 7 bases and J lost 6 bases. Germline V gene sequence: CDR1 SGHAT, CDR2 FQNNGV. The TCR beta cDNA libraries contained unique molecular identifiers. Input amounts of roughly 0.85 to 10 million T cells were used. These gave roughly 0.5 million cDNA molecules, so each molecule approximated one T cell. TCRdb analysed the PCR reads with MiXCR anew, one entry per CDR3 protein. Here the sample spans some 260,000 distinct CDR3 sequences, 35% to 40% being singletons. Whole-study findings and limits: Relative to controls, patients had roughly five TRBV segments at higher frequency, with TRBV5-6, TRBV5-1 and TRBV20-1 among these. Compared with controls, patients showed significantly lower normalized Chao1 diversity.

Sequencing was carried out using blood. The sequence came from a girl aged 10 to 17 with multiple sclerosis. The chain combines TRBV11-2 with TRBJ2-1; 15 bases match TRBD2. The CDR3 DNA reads TGTGCCAGCACCGGACTAGCGGGAGGGAACTGCAATGAGCAGTTCTTC. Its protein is CASTGLAGGNCNEQFF.